This record covers a single T cell receptor beta chain. There is no known antigen for this receptor. No much larger clone exists at a distance of one base, and base qualities are not known. The CDR3 regions of human TCRbeta chains were analyzed by immunosequencing. Per the source publication's procedure: TCRs in the repertoires were compared against a reference library of SARS-CoV-2-specific TCRs that had been generated with the MIRA antigen-specificity platform. Breadth meant the fraction of unique TCRs that were SARS-CoV-2-associated, whereas depth meant the fraction of total T cells that were SARS-CoV-2-associated. Using the MIRA data, each spike-specific TCR was mapped to the spike region that the TCR reacts to and placed in a CD4 or CD8 class. Log10-transformed breadth and depth values were compared by one-way ANOVA with Sidak's multiple comparisons tests. This is the immuneACCESS table as TCRdb keeps it, with only in-frame sequences that have V and J called. A part of the clones is gone; compared with another copy, unresolved V genes explain less than half, and the rest is unexplained. That table supplies the V and J calls and clone size; D and trimming were determined from the DNA. The sample data list 100,000 to 150,000 clones, and 80% to 95% of these were observed just once. About 1.1% of the sample comes from the top ten.

The sample originates from a study of T cell responses to AZD1222 COVID-19 vaccine (dated by TCRdb to the early 2020s). Turning to the overall study: TCR sequencing covered some 240 trial participants: nearly 210 given two doses of AZD1222 and 26 given two doses of MenACWY control vaccine. Trial participants were enrolled by age into 18-55, 56-69 and 70-plus year subgroups, with roughly 150, 30 and 60 TCR-sequenced participants respectively.

Overall study outcomes, separate from this receptor: After two AZD1222 doses, spike-specific TCR breadth and depth were significantly higher than at day 0 and than in MenACWY recipients. Conclusions about previously exposed vaccinees were limited because only 6 or 7 AZD1222 recipients were SARS-CoV-2 seropositive at baseline. Participants were mostly white British, with more females than males. The authors suggested clonal diversity may have been underestimated. Reportedly, close to half of the unique spike-specific TCRs recognized epitopes lying outside the regions that are mutated in the B.1.351 and B.1.1.7 variants. Because no samples from the day 14 peak response were available, repertoires could be characterized only after the peak T cell response. The whole spike protein was spanned by vaccine-associated CD4 TCRs, and dominant responses were seen in regions 160-218 and 743-854. In the small 56-69-year group, the increase in depth fell short of significance, most likely because of low power.

The sample's time point label, in plain terms: about 28 days (+/-7) after the second vaccine dose. AZD1222 recipients whose second dose came at about 4 weeks and those whose second dose came at about 12 weeks were combined into one group, since spike-specific TCR depth and breadth did not differ between the two schedules. Vaccinee samples were obtained from the UK trials COV001 and COV002, which included a single-blind randomized controlled phase 2/3 trial of AZD1222 (ChAdOx1 nCoV-19) in healthy adults. For TCRbeta chain sequencing, PBMC samples were collected from trial participants at day 0 and at day 28 after the second dose. Trimming takes 5 bases from V and 3 bases from J, and the germline ends sit 10 bases apart. The CDR3 goes from the cysteine to the phenylalanine over 14 residues. CDR3 DNA is the only sequence kept; it has 42 bases, read in frame from the first base. From a lookup of the germline V gene (reference sequence), CDR1 and CDR2 are LNHDA and SQIVND.

The sequences come from peripheral blood, collected 28 days after the second AZD1222 dose. The sequence derives from an adult who received the AZD1222 COVID-19 vaccine. The chain links TRBV19 with TRBJ2-2; there is no confident call for the D gene. The CDR3 corresponds to CASSLLGHTGELFF. In nucleotides, the sequence is TGTGCCAGTAGTCTCCTCGGACACACCGGGGAGCTGTTTTTT.